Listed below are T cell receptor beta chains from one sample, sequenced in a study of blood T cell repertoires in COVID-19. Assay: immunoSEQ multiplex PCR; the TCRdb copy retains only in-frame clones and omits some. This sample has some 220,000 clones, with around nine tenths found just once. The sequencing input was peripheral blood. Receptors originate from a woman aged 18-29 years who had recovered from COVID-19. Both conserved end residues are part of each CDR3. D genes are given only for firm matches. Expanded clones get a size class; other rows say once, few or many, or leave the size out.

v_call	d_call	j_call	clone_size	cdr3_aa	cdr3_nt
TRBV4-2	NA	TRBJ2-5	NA	CASSQEGRHQETQYF	TGTGCCAGCAGCCAAGAGGGCAGACATCAAGAGACCCAGTACTTC
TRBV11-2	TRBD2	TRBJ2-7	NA	CASSLELAGYTYEQYF	TGTGCCAGCAGCTTAGAACTAGCGGGGTACACCTACGAGCAGTACTTC
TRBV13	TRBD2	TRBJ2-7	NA	CASSTGGGVSYEQYF	TGTGCCAGCAGCACCGGGGGAGGGGTATCCTACGAGCAGTACTTC
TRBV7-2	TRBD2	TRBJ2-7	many	CASSFVAGSGRSYEQYF	TGTGCCAGCAGCTTCGTTGCTGGGAGCGGGAGATCCTACGAGCAGTACTTC
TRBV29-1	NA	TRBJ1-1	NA	CSGGSTEAFF	TGCAGCGGTGGGAGCACTGAAGCTTTCTTT
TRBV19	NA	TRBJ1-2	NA	CASSEYRANPNYGYTF	TGTGCCAGTAGTGAATACAGGGCTAATCCTAACTATGGCTACACCTTC
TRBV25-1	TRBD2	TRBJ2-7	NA	CASSELSSGRASYEQYF	TGTGCCAGCAGTGAATTAAGTAGCGGGAGGGCCAGCTACGAGCAGTACTTC
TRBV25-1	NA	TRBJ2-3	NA	CATLLGATDTQYF	TGTGCCACCCTTCTGGGGGCCACAGATACGCAGTATTTT
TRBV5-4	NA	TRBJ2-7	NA	CASSLAYDSSYEQYF	TGTGCCAGCAGCTTGGCCTACGACAGCTCCTACGAGCAGTACTTC
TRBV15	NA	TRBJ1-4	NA	CATSRDLGDWFGKLFF	TGTGCCACCAGCAGAGATTTGGGAGATTGGTTTGGAAAACTGTTTTTT
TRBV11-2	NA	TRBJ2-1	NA	CASSLDKGQPNEQFF	TGTGCCAGCAGCCTAGATAAAGGACAGCCGAATGAGCAGTTCTTC
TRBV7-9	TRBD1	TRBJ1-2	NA	CASSVFGGQSTF	TGTGCCAGCAGCGTATTTGGGGGACAGTCCACCTTC
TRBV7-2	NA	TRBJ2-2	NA	CASRRGSAGELFF	TGTGCCAGCAGGAGGGGGTCGGCCGGGGAGCTGTTTTTT
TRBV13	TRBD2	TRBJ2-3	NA	CASSRGPSGDTQYF	TGTGCCAGCAGCCGAGGGCCTAGCGGAGATACGCAGTATTTT
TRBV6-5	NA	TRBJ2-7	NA	CASSYLTSHEQYF	TGTGCCAGCAGTTACCTAACTAGCCACGAGCAGTACTTC
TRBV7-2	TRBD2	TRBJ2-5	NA	CASSLRGGRSAETQYF	TGTGCCAGCAGCTTAAGGGGCGGGAGGTCCGCAGAGACCCAGTACTTC
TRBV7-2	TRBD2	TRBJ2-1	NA	CASSLGLAEYNEQFF	TGTGCCAGCAGCTTGGGACTAGCGGAATACAATGAGCAGTTCTTC
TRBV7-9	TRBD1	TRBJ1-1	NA	CASRTDRGSEAFF	TGTGCCAGCAGAACGGACAGGGGTTCTGAAGCTTTCTTT
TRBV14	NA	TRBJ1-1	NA	CASSQDLIYTEAFF	TGTGCCAGCAGCCAAGATTTAATCTACACTGAAGCTTTCTTT
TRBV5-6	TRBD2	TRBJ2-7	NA	CASSFGLAGEGEQYF	TGTGCCAGCAGCTTTGGACTAGCGGGAGAGGGAGAGCAGTACTTC
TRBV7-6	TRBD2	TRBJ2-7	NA	CASSYAGTSGSDEQYF	TGTGCCAGCAGCTACGCTGGGACTAGCGGGAGCGACGAGCAGTACTTC
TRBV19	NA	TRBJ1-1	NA	CASSPPGAGAFF	TGTGCCAGTAGCCCACCGGGAGCAGGGGCTTTCTTT
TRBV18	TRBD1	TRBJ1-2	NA	CASSPPGTGALNYGYTF	TGTGCCAGCTCACCCCCGGGGACAGGGGCTTTGAACTATGGCTACACCTTC
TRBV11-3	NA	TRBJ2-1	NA	CASSRNNINEQFF	TGTGCCAGCAGTCGAAACAACATCAATGAGCAGTTCTTC
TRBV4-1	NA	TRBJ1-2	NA	CASSQGKGVGGYTF	TGCGCCAGCAGCCAAGGGAAGGGAGTAGGGGGCTACACCTTC
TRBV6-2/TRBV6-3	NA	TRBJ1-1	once	CASSYSTRIMNTEAFF	TGTGCCAGCAGTTACTCGACACGGATTATGAACACTGAAGCTTTCTTT
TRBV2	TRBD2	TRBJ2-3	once	CASRSSGITDTQYF	TGTGCCAGCAGGAGTAGCGGGATCACAGATACGCAGTATTTT
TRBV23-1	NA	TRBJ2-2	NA	CASSHRTSSTGELFF	TGCGCCAGCAGTCACCGGACAAGCAGCACCGGGGAGCTGTTTTTT
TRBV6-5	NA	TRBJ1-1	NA	CASTRQDINTEAFF	TGTGCCAGCACTCGACAGGATATTAACACTGAAGCTTTCTTT
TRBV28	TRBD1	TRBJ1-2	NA	CASSLFTPDRGSYGYTF	TGTGCCAGCAGTTTATTTACCCCAGACAGGGGAAGCTATGGCTACACCTTC
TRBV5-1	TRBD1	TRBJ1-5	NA	CASSPFPTGDNYSNQPQHF	TGCGCCAGCAGCCCCTTTCCTACAGGGGACAACTATAGCAATCAGCCCCAGCATTTT
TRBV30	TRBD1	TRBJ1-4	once	CAWNLQGVVNEKLFF	TGTGCCTGGAACCTCCAGGGGGTAGTTAATGAAAAACTGTTTTTT
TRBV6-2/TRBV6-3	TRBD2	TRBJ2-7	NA	CASSASGGTYEQYF	TGTGCCAGCAGCGCCAGCGGGGGGACCTACGAGCAGTACTTC
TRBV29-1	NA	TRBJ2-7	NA	CSAKTAEQYF	TGCAGCGCCAAGACAGCAGAGCAGTACTTC
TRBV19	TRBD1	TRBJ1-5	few	CASSIGQGGNQPQHF	TGTGCCAGTAGTATAGGGCAGGGGGGCAATCAGCCCCAGCATTTT
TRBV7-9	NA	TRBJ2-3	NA	CASSSRSSAGPTQYF	TGTGCCAGCAGCTCCAGATCTTCAGCGGGCCCTACGCAGTATTTT